Shown below are 2 T cell receptor beta chains from a single sample sequenced in a study of T cell changes during pregnancy in multiple sclerosis. Sequenced by immunoSEQ multiplex PCR; TCRdb stores in-frame clones only, minus some. The sample contains approximately 110,000 clones, more than 85% of which appear only once. The sample was peripheral blood, taken after pregnancy. The receptor source for this set is a female donor with multiple sclerosis, enrolled in a pregnancy study.

The rearrangement joins TRBV5-1 to TRBJ2-7; D possibly corresponds to TRBD2 (5 bases). Trimming left V 1 base short and J 3 bases short, with 11 bases between. The CDR3 sequence is 14 residues long. Per germline, CDR1 SGHRS and CDR2 YFSETQ. This chain's CDR3 is CASSLSPGIYEQYF. Here the CDR3 DNA reads TGCGCCAGCAGCTTGAGCCCGGGGATCTACGAGCAGTACTTC. Drawing the rest from reference TRBV5-1 and TRBJ2-7, the complete variable domain is KAGVTQTPRYLIKTRGQQVTLSCSPISGHRSVSWYQQTPGQGLQFLFEYFSETQRNKGNFPGRFSGRQFSNSRSEMNVSTLELGDSALYLCASSLSPGIYEQYFGPGTRLTVT.

This chain connects TRBV10-2 to TRBJ2-4; 8 bases match TRBD1. The CDR3 length is 17 residues. The germline CDR1 and CDR2 sequences are WSHSY and SAAADI. The J segment lost 8 bases and the V segment lost 2 bases, leaving 14 bases of the junction unmatched. In nucleotides, the CDR3 is TGCGCCAGCAGTGAGGAGATAGGACAGGGATTAGGATACATTCAGTACTTC. Protein product: CASSEEIGQGLGYIQYF.